The clone carrying this TCR beta chain has a single count. This sample is part of a study of shared clonotypes between healthy human individuals. The method was immunoSEQ multiplex PCR; TCRdb's version includes in-frame clones alone and lacks a portion of them. The repertoire includes 1,400,000 or so clones, 98% of them detected once, and 0.36% sits in the top ten. A CD45RA-negative memory subset and a CD45RA+ naive subset were separated from the CD4+ cells. This receptor was taken from a man aged 25-45 years in good health. Sequences were obtained from naive CD4+ T cells sorted from blood. Subset in this sample: CD45RA+ positively selected.

CDR3 nucleotide sequence: TGTGCCAGCAGAAGGGGTTCGGCAGATACGCAGTATTTT. Protein sequence: CASRRGSADTQYF. The chain has TRBV2 and TRBJ2-3; TRBD1 is a possible D gene (5 bases). In germline, CDR1 is SNHLY, CDR2 FYNNEI. Trimming took 6 bases from V and 4 from J, leaving 11 bases between them. The CDR3 is 13 residues long.